This T cell receptor beta chain came from a study of OX40 agonist ivuxolimab in advanced cancers. General study results and limits: Clonal expansion from baseline to week 6 occurred in both CD4+ and CD8+ T cells. Partial responders receiving 0.1-3.0 mg/kg showed among the lowest clonal expansion.

The method was immunoSEQ multiplex PCR; TCRdb's version includes in-frame clones alone and lacks a portion of them. The sample records just under 75,000 clones, around nine tenths being singletons. Concerning this clone: Antigen: not known.

Anyone with autoimmune disease history or systemic immunosuppression was excluded. The germline gives CDR1 SGHTS, CDR2 YDEGEE. This CDR3 has 14 amino acids. The ends were cut back, 4 bases at V and 2 bases at J, with 11 bases in the middle. The sequence derives from an adult with an advanced solid tumor such as melanoma, head and neck, liver or kidney cancer. The source material was CD4+ or CD8+ T cells sorted from blood, sampled in a trial of the OX40 agonist ivuxolimab. The rearrangement links TRBV5-8 to TRBJ2-3; D might be TRBD1 or TRBD2, each matching 5 bases. The CDR3 DNA sequence: TGTGCCAGCAGCGACGGGGCTCACACAGATACGCAGTATTTT. Translation gives CASSDGAHTDTQYF.